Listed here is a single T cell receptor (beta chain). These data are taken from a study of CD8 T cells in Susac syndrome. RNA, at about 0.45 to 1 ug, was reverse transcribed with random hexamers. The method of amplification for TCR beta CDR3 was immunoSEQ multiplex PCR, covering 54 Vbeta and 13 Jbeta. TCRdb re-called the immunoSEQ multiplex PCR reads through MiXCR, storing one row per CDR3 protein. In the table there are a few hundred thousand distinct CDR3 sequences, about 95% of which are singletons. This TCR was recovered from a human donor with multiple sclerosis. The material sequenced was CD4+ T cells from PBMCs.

The chain's CDR3 is CASSSGTSVFEQFF. The CDR3 coding sequence is TGTGCCAGCAGTTCCGGGACTAGCGTATTTGAGCAGTTCTTC. The chain links TRBV28 to TRBJ2-1, with 10 bases fitting TRBD2. The germline V gene has CDR1 MDHEN and CDR2 SYDVKM. V was pared by 4 bases and J by 9 bases, with 6 bases of the junction left unmatched. The CDR3 totals 14 residues.